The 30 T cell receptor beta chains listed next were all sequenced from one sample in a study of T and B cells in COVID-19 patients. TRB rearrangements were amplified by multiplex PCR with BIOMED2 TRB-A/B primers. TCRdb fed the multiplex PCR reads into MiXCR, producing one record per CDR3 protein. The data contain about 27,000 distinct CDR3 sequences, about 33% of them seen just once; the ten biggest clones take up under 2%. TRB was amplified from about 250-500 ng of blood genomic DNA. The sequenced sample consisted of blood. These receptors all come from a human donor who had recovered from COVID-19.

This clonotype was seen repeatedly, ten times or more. CDR3 coding DNA: TGTGCCAGTAGTCCCCGGGATTCACCCCTCCACTTT. This encodes CASSPRDSPLHF. The J gene is TRBJ1-6, the V gene TRBV19; D remains ambiguous. Germline-derived CDR1 and CDR2 are LNHDA and SQIVND (reference sequence). This CDR3 comprises 12 residues. Trimming pared 5 bases from V and 8 bases from J, leaving 7 bases between.

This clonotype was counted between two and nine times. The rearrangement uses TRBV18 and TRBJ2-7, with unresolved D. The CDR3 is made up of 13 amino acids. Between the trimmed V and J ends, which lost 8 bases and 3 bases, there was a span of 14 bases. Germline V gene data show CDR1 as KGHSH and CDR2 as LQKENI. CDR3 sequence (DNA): TGTGCCAGCAAAGACACATACCGCTACGAGCAGTACTTC. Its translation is CASKDTYRYEQYF.

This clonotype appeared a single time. CDR3 amino acids: CASSFQAEKLFF. CDR3 in DNA: TGTGCCAGCAGCTTCCAGGCTGAAAAACTGTTTTTT. This chain connects TRBV7-8 to TRBJ1-4; D gene unclear. The V gene lost 3 bases and the J gene lost 7 bases, with 6 bases spanning the gap. CDR1 and CDR2 from the germline V gene are SGHVS and FQNEAQ. The CDR3 sequence is 12 residues long.

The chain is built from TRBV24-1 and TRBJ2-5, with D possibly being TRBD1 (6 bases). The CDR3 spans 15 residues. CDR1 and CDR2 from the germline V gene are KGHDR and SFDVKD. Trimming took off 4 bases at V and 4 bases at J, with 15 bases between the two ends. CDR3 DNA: TGTGCCACCAGTGAAAACCGAGGGGGAGTAGAGACCCAGTACTTC. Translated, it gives CATSENRGGVETQYF.

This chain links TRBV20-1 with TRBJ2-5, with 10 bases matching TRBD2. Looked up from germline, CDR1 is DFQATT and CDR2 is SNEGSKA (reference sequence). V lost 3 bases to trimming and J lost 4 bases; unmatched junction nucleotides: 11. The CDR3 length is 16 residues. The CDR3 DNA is TGCAGTGCTAGGAGCCAGCGGGGGGGCCTTGGAGAGACCCAGTACTTC. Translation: CSARSQRGGLGETQYF.

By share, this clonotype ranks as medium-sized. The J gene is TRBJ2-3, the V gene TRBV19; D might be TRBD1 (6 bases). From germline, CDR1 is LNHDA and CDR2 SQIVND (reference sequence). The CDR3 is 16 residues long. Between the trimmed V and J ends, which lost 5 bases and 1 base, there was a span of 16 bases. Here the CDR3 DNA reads TGTGCCAGTAGTGGGGGACGGTCAGGGGGCACAGATACGCAGTATTTT. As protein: CASSGGRSGGTDTQYF.

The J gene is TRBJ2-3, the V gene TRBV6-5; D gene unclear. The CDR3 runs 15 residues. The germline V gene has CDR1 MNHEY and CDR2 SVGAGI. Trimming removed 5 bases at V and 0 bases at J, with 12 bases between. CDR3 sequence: CASSPRGSSTDTQYF. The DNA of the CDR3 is TGTGCCAGCAGTCCGCGAGGCTCTAGCACAGATACGCAGTATTTT.

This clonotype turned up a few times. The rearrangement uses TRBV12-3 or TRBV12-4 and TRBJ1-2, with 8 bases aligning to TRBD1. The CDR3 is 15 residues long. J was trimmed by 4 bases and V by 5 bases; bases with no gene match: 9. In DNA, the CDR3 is TGTGCCAGCAGTCTCGGACAGGGAAGAACCTATGGCTACACCTTC. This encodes CASSLGQGRTYGYTF.

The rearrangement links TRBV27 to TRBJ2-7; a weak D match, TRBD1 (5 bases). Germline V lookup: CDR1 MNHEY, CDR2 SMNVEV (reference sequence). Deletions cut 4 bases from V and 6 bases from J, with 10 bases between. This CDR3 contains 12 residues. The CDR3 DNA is TGTGCCAGCAGTTCAGACAGAAGCGAGCAGTACTTC. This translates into CASSSDRSEQYF.

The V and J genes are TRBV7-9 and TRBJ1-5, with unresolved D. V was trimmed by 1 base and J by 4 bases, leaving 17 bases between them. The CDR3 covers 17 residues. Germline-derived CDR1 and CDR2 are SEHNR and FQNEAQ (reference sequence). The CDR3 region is CASSLGLGQRLNQPQHF. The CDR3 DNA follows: TGTGCCAGCAGCTTAGGGCTAGGGCAGCGATTAAATCAGCCCCAGCATTTT.

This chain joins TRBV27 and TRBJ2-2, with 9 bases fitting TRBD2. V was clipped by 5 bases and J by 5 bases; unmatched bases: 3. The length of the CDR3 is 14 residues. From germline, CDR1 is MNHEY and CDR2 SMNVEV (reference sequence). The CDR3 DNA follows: TGTGCCAGCAGTGGGCTAGCGGGGACCGGGGAGCTGTTTTTT. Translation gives CASSGLAGTGELFF.

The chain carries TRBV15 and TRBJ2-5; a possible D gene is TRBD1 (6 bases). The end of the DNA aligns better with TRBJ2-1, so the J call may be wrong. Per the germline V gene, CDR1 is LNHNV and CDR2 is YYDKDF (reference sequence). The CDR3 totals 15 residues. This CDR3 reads CATSRDTGFGETQFF. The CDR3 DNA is TGTGCCACCAGCAGGGATACAGGGTTTGGAGAGACCCAGTTCTTC.

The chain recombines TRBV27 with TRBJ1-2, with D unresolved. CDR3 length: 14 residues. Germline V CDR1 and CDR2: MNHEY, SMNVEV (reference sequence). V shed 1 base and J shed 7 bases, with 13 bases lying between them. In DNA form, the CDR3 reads TGTGCCAGCAGTTTATTTCAAGATCGGGGTGGCTACACCTTC. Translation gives CASSLFQDRGGYTF.

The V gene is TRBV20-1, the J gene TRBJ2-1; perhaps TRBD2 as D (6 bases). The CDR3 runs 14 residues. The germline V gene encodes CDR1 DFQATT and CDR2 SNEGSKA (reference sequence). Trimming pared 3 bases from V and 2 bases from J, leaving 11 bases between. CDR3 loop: CSASVGSTYNEQFF. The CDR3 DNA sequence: TGCAGTGCTAGCGTCGGGAGCACCTACAATGAGCAGTTCTTC.

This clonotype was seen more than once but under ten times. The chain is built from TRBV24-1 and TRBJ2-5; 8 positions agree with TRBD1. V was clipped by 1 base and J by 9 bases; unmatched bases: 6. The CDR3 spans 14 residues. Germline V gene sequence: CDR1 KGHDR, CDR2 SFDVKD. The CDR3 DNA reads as TGTGCCACCAGTGATTTTCATGGACAGGGACCCCAGTACTTC. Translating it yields CATSDFHGQGPQYF.

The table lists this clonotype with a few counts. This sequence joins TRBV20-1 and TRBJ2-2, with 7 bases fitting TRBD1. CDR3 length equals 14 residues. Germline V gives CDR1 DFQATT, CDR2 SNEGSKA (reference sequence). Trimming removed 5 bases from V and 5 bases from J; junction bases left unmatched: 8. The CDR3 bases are TGCAGTGCTCGCCCCAGGGGGAGAACCGGGGAGCTGTTTTTT. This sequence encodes CSARPRGRTGELFF.

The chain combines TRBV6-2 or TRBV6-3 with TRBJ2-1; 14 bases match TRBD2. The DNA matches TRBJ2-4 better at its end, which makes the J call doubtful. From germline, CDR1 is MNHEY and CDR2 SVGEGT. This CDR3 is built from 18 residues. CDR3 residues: CASRLFGPGTSGSDIQYF. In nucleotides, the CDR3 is TGTGCCAGCAGACTGTTCGGACCCGGGACTAGCGGGAGCGACATTCAGTACTTC.

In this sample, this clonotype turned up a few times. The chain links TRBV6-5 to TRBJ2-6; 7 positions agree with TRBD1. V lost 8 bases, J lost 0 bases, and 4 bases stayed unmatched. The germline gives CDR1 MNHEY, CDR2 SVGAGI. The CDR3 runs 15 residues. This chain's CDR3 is CASGSGGSGANVLTF. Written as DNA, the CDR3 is TGTGCCAGCGGATCAGGGGGCTCTGGGGCCAACGTCCTGACTTTC.

The CDR3 sequence: CASSQGGLAGYFRSTDTQYF. CDR3 DNA: TGTGCCAGCAGCCAAGGAGGGCTAGCGGGGTACTTTCGTAGCACAGATACGCAGTATTTT. V gene TRBV14 combines with J gene TRBJ2-3; TRBD2 aligns across 9 bases. The trim removed 1 base at V and 0 bases at J, leaving 14 bases unmatched. Germline loops: CDR1 SGHDN, CDR2 FVKESK. The CDR3 totals 20 residues. Drawing the rest from reference TRBV14 and TRBJ2-3, the complete variable domain is EAGVTQFPSHSVIEKGQTVTLRCDPISGHDNLYWYRRVMGKEIKFLLHFVKESKQDESGMPNNRFLAERTGGTYSTLKVQPAELEDSGVYFCASSQGGLAGYFRSTDTQYFGPGTRLTVL.

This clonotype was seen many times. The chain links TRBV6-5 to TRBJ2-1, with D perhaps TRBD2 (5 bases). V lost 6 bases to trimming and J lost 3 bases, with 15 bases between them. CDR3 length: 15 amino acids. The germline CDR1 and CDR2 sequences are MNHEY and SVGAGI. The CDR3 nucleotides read TGTGCCAGCAGGACCGAGGCTAGCCTCTACAATGAGCAGTTCTTC. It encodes CASRTEASLYNEQFF.

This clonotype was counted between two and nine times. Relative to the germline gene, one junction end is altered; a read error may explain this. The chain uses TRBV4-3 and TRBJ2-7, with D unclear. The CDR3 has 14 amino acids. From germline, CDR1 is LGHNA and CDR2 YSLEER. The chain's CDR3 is CASSQKLWSYEQYF. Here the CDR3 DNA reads TGTGCCAGCAGCCAAAAACTCTGGTCCTACGAGCAGTACTTC.

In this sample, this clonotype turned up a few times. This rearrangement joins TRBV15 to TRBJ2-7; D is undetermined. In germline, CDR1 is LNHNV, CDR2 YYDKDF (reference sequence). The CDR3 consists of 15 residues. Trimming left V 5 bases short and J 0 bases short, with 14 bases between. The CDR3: CATSPDRAPSYEQYF. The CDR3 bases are TGTGCCACCAGCCCAGATCGGGCCCCCTCCTACGAGCAGTACTTC.

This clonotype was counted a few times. In DNA, the CDR3 is TGTGCCAGCAGTACACTGCGGGACGCTACTCAAGAGACCCAGTACTTC. Amino acid sequence: CASSTLRDATQETQYF. The chain combines TRBV6-2 or TRBV6-3 with TRBJ2-5; TRBD2 might be the D (6 bases). The CDR3 spans 16 residues. Between the trimmed V and J ends, which lost 5 bases and 2 bases, there was a span of 18 bases. The germline V gene has CDR1 MNHEY and CDR2 SVGEGT.

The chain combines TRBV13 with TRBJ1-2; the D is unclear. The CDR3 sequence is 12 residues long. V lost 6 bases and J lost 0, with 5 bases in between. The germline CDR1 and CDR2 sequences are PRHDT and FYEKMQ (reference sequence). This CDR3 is CASRKPNYGYTF. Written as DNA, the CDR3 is TGTGCCAGCAGAAAGCCTAACTATGGCTACACCTTC.

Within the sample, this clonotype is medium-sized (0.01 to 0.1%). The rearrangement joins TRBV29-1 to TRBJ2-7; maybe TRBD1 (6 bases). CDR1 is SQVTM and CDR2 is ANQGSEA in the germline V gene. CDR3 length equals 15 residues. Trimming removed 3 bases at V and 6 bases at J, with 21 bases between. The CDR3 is CSVEGLDTQGPEQYF. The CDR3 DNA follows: TGCAGCGTTGAGGGGTTAGACACCCAGGGGCCCGAGCAGTACTTC.

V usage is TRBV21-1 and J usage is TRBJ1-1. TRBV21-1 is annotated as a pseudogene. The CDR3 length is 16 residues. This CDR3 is CARFNRAPRVNTEAFF. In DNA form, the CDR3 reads TGTGCCAGATTCAACAGGGCCCCCCGGGTGAACACTGAAGCTTTCTTT.

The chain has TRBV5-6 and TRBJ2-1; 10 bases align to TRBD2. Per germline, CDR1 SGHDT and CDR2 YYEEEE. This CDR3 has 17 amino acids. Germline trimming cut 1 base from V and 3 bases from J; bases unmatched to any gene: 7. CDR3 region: CASSLWASGRLYNEQFF. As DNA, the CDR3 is TGTGCCAGCAGCTTGTGGGCTAGCGGGAGACTCTACAATGAGCAGTTCTTC.

The CDR3 DNA reads TGTGCCAGCAGTTTAGGCCTAGCGGGAGGATTAACCTCCTACGAGCAGTACTTC. Translating it yields CASSLGLAGGLTSYEQYF. V is TRBV27 and J is TRBJ2-7, with TRBD2 matching 11 bases. Germline values: CDR1 MNHEY, CDR2 SMNVEV (reference sequence). CDR3 length: 18 amino acids. J gave up 0 bases and V 2 bases, and 9 bases lay outside the gene matches.

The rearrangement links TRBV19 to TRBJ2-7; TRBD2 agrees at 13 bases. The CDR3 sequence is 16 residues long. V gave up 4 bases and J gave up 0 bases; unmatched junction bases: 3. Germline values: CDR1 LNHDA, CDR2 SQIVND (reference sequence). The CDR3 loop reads CASSKGLAGSSYEQYF. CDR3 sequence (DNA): TGTGCCAGTAGTAAGGGACTAGCGGGGTCCTCCTACGAGCAGTACTTC.

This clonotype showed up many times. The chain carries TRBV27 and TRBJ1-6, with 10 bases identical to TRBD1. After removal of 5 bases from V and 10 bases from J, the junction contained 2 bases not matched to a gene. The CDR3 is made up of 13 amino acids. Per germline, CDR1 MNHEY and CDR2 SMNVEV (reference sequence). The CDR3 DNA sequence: TGTGCCAGCAGTGGACAGGGGGGGTCACCCCTCCACTTT. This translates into CASSGQGGSPLHF.